The present entry profiles one T cell receptor beta chain with its context. This clone has only one observation. No cognate antigen has been identified for it. No qualities accompany the bases; no much larger clone lies one base away. To sequence the TCRbeta CDR3 region, genomic DNA was isolated from the sorted cells. The immunoSEQ Assay was used to sequence the TCRbeta CDR3 regions. This immuneACCESS table, as held by TCRdb, lists in-frame sequences with V and J called but not all clones. Of the missing ones, under half trace to an unresolved V gene in checked studies; the others have no known cause. The sample yields about 31,000 clones; about four fifths were counted once. The ten largest clonotypes hold roughly 22% of the sample. This entry comes from a study of OX40 agonist ivuxolimab in advanced cancers. Context from the whole study: Ivuxolimab was an agonistic, fully human IgG2 monoclonal antibody directed against OX40 (CD134), a costimulatory receptor. Of the roughly 51 dose-escalation patients, hepatocellular carcinoma was present in about 20, melanoma in roughly 15, renal cell carcinoma in 9 and head and neck cancer in 9. The monotherapy dose-escalation portion (N = 52 patients) of the phase I ivuxolimab trial is reported in the paper. Intravenous ivuxolimab was administered to patients every 2 weeks at six dose levels: 0.01, 0.1, 0.3, 1.5, 3 and 10 mg/kg. The point of sequencing TCRbeta in the periphery was to test whether ivuxolimab changed TCR sequence diversity and drove clonal T-cell expansion. A male proportion of 75% to 85% and a mean age of approximately 61 years, ranging from about 20 to 85, were recorded for the dose-escalation cohort. Partial responses occurred in three dose-escalation patients: two with cutaneous melanoma and one with hepatocellular carcinoma. Patients were allowed to have had prior anti-PD-1, anti-PD-L1 or anti-CTLA-4 therapy, and more than 30% of the dose-escalation patients had previously received checkpoint inhibitors. The paper's findings and limits, for the study overall: Antigen specificity was not determined for the clonally expanded peripheral T cells. Low levels of normalized T-cell clonal expansion were also seen in some patients who did not respond. At doses of 0.1 to 3.0 mg/kg, clonal expansion of both CD4+ and CD8+ blood T cells was observed from baseline to week 6. On average, CD8+ T cells showed more expanded clones than CD4+ T cells after ivuxolimab. In the 0.1-3.0 mg/kg groups, partial responders were among the patients with the lowest normalized peripheral clonal expansion, particularly in CD8+ T cells.

Relative to germline, V is 4 bases shorter and J is 6 bases shorter, with 19 bases between their ends. In the germline V gene, CDR1 corresponds to SGHTS and CDR2 to YDEGEE. The CDR3, from cysteine to phenylalanine, totals 16 residues. Kept here is only the CDR3 DNA, which spans 48 bases and is read in frame from base 1. The trial excluded patients who had a history of autoimmune disease or who were on systemic immunosuppression. Peripheral blood for TCR sequencing was collected from all dose cohorts at baseline, on cycle 4 day 1, and on cycle 7 day 1. Samples were obtained from an open-label, multicenter, first-in-human phase I dose-escalation trial of ivuxolimab. Adults with locally advanced or metastatic head and neck squamous cell, hepatocellular, melanoma or renal cell carcinoma were enrolled in the trial. CD4+ and CD8+ T cells were sorted separately from peripheral blood before TCR sequencing.

The source is an adult with an advanced solid tumor such as melanoma, head and neck, liver or kidney cancer. In this chain, TRBV5-8 is recombined with TRBJ2-2, and the D gene may be TRBD2, 6 bases matching. The sample here was CD4+ or CD8+ T cells sorted from blood, taken in a trial of the OX40 agonist ivuxolimab. The CDR3 here reads CASSPRVAGKAGELFF. The DNA sequence is as follows: TGTGCCAGCAGCCCTCGGGTGGCGGGGAAAGCCGGGGAGCTGTTTTTT.